This T cell receptor beta chain was identified during a study of blood T cells in healthy people across ages. Isolated per sample were at least 7 million PBMCs. Using a J-beta primer mix together with a sample-barcoded 5' primer, a second PCR was run for about 6 to 12 cycles. TCRdb used MiXCR to reprocess the 5' RACE reads, holding one entry per CDR3 protein. The table shows under 800,000 distinct CDR3 sequences, with around 20% occurring only once. Study conclusions and caveats: It was the long-lived donors that had more naive CD4+ cells and higher diversity than aged donors.

This clonotype turned up a few times. The antigen remains unidentified. V lost 4 bases and J 8 bases, leaving 16 bases between the germline ends. Germline V CDR1 and CDR2: SGHRS, YFSETQ. The CDR3 covers 14 residues. Sequencing used blood. The source is a man between 65 and 79 years old in good health. V and J are TRBV5-1 and TRBJ2-4, with D possibly being TRBD2 (6 bases). The CDR3 here is CASSPAGRGDIQYF. As DNA, the CDR3 is TGCGCCAGCAGCCCAGCCGGGCGCGGGGACATTCAGTACTTC.